This T cell receptor (beta chain) was captured by sequencing in a study of PD-L1 blockade in urothelial cancer. Background on the study: Median blood clonality was around 0.074, with about 81,000 unique TCRs.

CDR3 size: 14 residues. Germline loops: CDR1 MDHEN, CDR2 SYDVKM. In each PCR, synthetic TCR analog templates were spiked in. Here immunoSEQ multiplex PCR was the method, and the copy in TCRdb shows in-frame clones only, minus some. The table shows around 82,000 clones, with around 83% occurring only once. Remarks on this clone: Germline and junction disagree at one end, which may indicate a read error.

The time point was: pretreatment peripheral blood. Disease in patients was locally advanced or metastatic urothelial carcinoma. Samples were collected from each patient before treatment and during treatment. Each patient gave between 1 and 8 of them in total. This TCR derives from a man aged 55 to 70 with urothelial cancer. The chain is built from TRBV28 and TRBJ1-5; 7 nucleotides line up with TRBD1. The specimen comprised PBMCs, sampled around atezolizumab (anti-PD-L1) treatment. CDR3 protein: CASSPRQGVEPRHF. CDR3 coding DNA: TGTGCCAGCAGTCCCCGACAGGGCGTAGAGCCCCGGCATTTT.